One T cell receptor (beta chain) is described in this entry. Its antigen is unknown. The data derive from a study of CD4 T cells in relation to SARS-CoV-2 and coronaviruses. Study in general: After nine to eleven days of antigen culture, PBMC TCR beta CDR3s were sequenced.

Before the COVID-19 pandemic, during about 2011-2019, CD4+ T cells were taken from unexposed donors. CD4+ T cells were isolated from the cells after 10 days of culture. As cell numbers allowed, unexposed-donor CD4+ T cells faced SARS-CoV-2 S/N and four cold-coronavirus spikes. This CDR3 comprises 14 residues. CDR1 is SGHRS, CDR2 YFSETQ, per germline. V shed 3 bases and J shed 5 bases, with 14 bases lying between them. This table comes from immunoSEQ multiplex PCR, and its TCRdb copy is limited to in-frame clones, with some not included. The sample has 25,000 to 30,000 clones, roughly 80% seen once. The V and J genes are TRBV5-1 and TRBJ2-5; TRBD2 might be the D (7 bases). The receptor comes from a human donor in good health. Sequenced: CD4+ T cells from PBMCs, cultured in vitro. CDR3 in DNA: TGCGCCAGCAGCTACCAGGGGAGGGGGGAGACCCAGTACTTC. The encoded protein is CASSYQGRGETQYF.